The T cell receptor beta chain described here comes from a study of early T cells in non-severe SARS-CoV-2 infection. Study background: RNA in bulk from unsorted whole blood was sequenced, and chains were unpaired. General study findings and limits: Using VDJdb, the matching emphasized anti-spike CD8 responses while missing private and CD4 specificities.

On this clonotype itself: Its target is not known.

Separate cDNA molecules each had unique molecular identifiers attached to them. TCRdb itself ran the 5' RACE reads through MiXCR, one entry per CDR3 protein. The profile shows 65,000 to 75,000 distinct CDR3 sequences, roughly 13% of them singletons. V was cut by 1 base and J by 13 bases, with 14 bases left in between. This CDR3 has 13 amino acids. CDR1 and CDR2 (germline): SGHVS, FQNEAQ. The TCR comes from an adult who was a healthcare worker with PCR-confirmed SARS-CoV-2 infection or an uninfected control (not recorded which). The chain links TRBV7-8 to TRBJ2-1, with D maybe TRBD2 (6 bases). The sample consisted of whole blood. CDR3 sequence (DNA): TGTGCCAGCAGCTTAGATCTACGGGGGAATCAGTTCTTC. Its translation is CASSLDLRGNQFF.